This T cell receptor (beta chain) derives from a study of cytomegalovirus exposure and HLA in healthy donors. Findings of the study overall: Some public TCRs appeared in many individuals, while most sequences were rare. Cytomegalovirus association was assigned to about 150 TCR beta chains.

The repertoire was sequenced with immunoSEQ multiplex PCR; TCRdb's copy has only in-frame clones and lacks some. The sample has 100,000 to 150,000 clones; just under 90% are singletons. On this clone itself: Its target is not known.

The TCR sequence derives from a man aged 25-45 years in good health and CMV-seronegative. Material for sequencing was PBMCs.

The CDR3 sequence is CSVGTQAEQYF. CDR3 bases: TGCAGCGTCGGGACACAGGCCGAGCAGTACTTC. J is TRBJ2-7 and V is TRBV29-1, with D possibly matching TRBD1 (6 bases). From germline, CDR1 is SQVTM and CDR2 ANQGSEA. The CDR3 sequence is 11 residues long. Trimming removed 6 bases at V and 6 bases at J, with 12 bases between.